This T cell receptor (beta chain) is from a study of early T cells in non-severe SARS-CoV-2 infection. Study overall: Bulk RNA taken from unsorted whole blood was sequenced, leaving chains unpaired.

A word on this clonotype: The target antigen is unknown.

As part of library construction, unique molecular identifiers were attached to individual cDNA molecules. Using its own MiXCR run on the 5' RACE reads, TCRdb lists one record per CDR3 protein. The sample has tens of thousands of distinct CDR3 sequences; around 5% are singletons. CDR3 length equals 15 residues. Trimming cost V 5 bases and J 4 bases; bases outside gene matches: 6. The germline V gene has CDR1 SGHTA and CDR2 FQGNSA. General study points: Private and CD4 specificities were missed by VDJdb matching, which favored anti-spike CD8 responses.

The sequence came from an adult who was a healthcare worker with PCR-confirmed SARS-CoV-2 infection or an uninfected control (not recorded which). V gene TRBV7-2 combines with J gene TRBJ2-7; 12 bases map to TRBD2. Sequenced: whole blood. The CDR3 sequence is CASSRTSGGFYEQYF. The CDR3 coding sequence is TGTGCCAGCAGCCGTACTAGCGGGGGGTTTTACGAGCAGTACTTC. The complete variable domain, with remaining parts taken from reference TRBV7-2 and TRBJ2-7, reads GAGVSQSPSNKVTEKGKDVELRCDPISGHTALYWYRQSLGQGLEFLIYFQGNSAPDKSGLPSDRFSAERTGGSVSTLTIQRTQQEDSAVYLCASSRTSGGFYEQYFGPGTRLTVT.